The T cell receptor (beta chain) described here comes from a study of technical replicates of blood from a handful of donors. TCRdb keeps only in-frame clones here, not all; method: immunoSEQ multiplex PCR. Altogether about 90,000 clones are present, approximately 94% being singletons, with the ten largest covering 0.25%. The TCR comes from a human donor in good health. Sequencing was carried out using T cells isolated from PBMCs.

Here the CDR3 reads CASRSTGDYTLHF. Here the CDR3 DNA reads TGTGCCAGCAGGTCAACCGGGGACTATACCCTCCACTTT. The chain links TRBV7-2 to TRBJ1-6; maybe TRBD1 (5 bases). The CDR3 sequence is 13 residues long. V lost 6 bases, J lost 14 bases, and 17 bases lay in between. In germline, CDR1 is SGHTA, CDR2 FQGNSA.